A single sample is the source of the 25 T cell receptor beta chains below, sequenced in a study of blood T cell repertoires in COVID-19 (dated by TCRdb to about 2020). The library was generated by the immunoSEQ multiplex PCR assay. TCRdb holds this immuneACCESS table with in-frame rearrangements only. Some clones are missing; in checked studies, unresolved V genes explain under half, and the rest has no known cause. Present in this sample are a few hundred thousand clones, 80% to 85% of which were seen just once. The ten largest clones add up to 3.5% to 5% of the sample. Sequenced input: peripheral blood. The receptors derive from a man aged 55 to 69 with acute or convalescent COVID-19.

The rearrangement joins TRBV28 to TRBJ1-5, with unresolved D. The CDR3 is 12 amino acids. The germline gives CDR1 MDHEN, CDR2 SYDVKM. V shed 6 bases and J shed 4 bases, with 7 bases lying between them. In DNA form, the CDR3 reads TGTGCCAGCAGAGCTCAAAATCAGCCCCAGCATTTT. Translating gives CASRAQNQPQHF.

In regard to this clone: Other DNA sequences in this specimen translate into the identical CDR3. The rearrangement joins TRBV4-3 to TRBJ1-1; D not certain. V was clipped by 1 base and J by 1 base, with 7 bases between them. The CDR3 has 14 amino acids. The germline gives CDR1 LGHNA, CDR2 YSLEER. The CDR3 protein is CASSQVGGNTEAFF. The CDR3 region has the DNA TGCGCCAGCAGCCAAGTCGGTGGGAACACTGAAGCTTTCTTT.

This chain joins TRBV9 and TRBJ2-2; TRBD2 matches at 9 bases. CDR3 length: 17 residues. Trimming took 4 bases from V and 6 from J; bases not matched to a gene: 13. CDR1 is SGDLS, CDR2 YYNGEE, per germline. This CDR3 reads CASSRQAGGTFAGELFF. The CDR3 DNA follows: TGTGCCAGCAGCCGGCAGGCGGGAGGGACATTTGCCGGGGAGCTGTTTTTT.

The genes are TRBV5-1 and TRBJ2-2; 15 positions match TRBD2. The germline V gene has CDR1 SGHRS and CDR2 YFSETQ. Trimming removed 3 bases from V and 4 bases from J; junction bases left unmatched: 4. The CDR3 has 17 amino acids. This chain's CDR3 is CASSSGLAGGRTGELFF. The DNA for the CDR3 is TGCGCCAGCAGCTCCGGACTAGCGGGAGGGCGCACCGGGGAGCTGTTTTTT.

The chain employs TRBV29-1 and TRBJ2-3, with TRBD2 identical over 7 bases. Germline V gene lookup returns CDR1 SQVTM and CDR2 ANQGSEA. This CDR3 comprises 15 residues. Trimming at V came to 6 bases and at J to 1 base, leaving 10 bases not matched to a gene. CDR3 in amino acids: CSVGLSGDRTDTQYF. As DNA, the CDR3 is TGCAGCGTGGGATTAAGCGGGGACCGCACAGATACGCAGTATTTT.

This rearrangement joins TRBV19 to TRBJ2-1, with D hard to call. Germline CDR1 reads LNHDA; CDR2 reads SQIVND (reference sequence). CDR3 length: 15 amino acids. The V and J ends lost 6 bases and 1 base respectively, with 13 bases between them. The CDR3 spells CASRSHYPSYNEQFF. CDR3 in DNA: TGTGCCAGTAGGAGCCACTACCCGTCCTACAATGAGCAGTTCTTC. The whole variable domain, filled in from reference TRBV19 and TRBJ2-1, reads DGGITQSPKYLFRKEGQNVTLSCEQNLNHDAMYWYRQDPGQGLRLIYYSQIVNDFQKGDIAEGYSVSREKKESFPLTVTSAQKNPTAFYLCASRSHYPSYNEQFFGPGTRLTVL.

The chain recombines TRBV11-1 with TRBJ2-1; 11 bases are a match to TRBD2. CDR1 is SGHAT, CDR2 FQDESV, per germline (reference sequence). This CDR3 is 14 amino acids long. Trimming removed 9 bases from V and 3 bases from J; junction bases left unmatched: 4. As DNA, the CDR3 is TGTGCCAGTGCCGGGACTAGCGGCTACAATGAGCAGTTCTTC. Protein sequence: CASAGTSGYNEQFF. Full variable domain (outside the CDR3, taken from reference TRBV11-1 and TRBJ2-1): EAEVAQSPRYKITEKSQAVAFWCDPISGHATLYWYRQILGQGPELLVQFQDESVVDDSQLPKDRFSAERLKGVDSTLKIQPAELGDSAMYLCASAGTSGYNEQFFGPGTRLTVL.

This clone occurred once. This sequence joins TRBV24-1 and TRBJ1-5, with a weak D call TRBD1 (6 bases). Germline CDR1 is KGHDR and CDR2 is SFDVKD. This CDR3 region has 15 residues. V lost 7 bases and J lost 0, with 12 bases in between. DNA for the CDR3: TGTGCCACCAGGGGTGACAGGAGTAGCAATCAGCCCCAGCATTTT. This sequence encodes CATRGDRSSNQPQHF.

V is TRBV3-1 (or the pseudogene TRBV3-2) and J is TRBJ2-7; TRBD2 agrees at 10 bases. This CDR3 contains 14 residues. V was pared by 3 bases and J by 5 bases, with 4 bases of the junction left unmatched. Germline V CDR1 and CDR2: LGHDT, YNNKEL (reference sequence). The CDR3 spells CASSHPGLADEQYF. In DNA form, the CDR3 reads TGTGCCAGCAGCCATCCCGGACTAGCGGACGAGCAGTACTTC.

The chain's CDR3 is CASSLWTGDEQYF. The CDR3 DNA sequence: TGTGCCAGTAGTCTATGGACAGGGGACGAGCAGTACTTC. This rearrangement joins TRBV19 to TRBJ2-7; 9 positions agree with TRBD1. Germline values: CDR1 LNHDA, CDR2 SQIVND (reference sequence). The CDR3 sequence is 13 residues long. V was pared by 5 bases and J by 5 bases, with 4 bases of the junction left unmatched. Complete variable domain (other parts from reference TRBV19 and TRBJ2-7): DGGITQSPKYLFRKEGQNVTLSCEQNLNHDAMYWYRQDPGQGLRLIYYSQIVNDFQKGDIAEGYSVSREKKESFPLTVTSAQKNPTAFYLCASSLWTGDEQYFGPGTRLTVT.

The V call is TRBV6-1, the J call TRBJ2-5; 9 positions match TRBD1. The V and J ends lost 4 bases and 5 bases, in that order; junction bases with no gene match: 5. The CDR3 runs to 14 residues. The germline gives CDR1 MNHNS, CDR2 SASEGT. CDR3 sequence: CASSATGGSETQYF. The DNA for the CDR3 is TGTGCCAGCAGTGCGACAGGGGGTTCGGAGACCCAGTACTTC.

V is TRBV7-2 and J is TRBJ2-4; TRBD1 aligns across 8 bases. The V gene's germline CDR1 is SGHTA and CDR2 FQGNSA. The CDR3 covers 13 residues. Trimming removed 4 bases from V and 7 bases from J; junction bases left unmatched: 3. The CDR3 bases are TGTGCCAGCAGCTACGACAGGGGTAACATTCAGTACTTC. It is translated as CASSYDRGNIQYF. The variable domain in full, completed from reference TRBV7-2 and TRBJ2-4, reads GAGVSQSPSNKVTEKGKDVELRCDPISGHTALYWYRQSLGQGLEFLIYFQGNSAPDKSGLPSDRFSAERTGGSVSTLTIQRTQQEDSAVYLCASSYDRGNIQYFGAGTRLSVL.

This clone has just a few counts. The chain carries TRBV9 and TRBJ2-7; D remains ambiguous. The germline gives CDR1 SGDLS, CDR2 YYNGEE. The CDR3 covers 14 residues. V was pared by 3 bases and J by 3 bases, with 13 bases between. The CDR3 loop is CASSDSADYYEQYF. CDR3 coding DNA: TGTGCCAGCAGCGACTCGGCGGATTACTACGAGCAGTACTTC.

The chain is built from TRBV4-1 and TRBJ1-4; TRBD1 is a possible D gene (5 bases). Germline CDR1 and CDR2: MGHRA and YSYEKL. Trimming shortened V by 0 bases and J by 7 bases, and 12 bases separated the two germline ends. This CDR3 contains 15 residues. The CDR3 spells CASSQEGRGIEKLFF. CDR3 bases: TGCGCCAGCAGCCAAGAGGGTCGGGGGATTGAAAAACTGTTTTTT.

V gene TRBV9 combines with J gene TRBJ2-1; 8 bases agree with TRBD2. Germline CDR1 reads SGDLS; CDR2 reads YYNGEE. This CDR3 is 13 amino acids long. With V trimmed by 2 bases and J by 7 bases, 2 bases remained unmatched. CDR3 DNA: TGTGCCAGCAGCGTCGGGGGGGAAAATGAGCAGTTCTTC. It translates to CASSVGGENEQFF.

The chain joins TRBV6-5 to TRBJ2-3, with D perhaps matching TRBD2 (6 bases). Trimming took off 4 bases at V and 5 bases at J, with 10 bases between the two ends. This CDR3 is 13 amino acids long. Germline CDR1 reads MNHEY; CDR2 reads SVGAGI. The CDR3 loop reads CASSWGLKDTQYF. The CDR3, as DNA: TGTGCCAGCAGTTGGGGACTGAAAGATACGCAGTATTTT.

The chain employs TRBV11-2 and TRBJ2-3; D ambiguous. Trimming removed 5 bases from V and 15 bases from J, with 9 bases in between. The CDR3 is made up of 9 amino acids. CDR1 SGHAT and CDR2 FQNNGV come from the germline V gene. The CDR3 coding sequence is TGTGCCAGCAGCCATCCATTTTATTTT. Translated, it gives CASSHPFYF.

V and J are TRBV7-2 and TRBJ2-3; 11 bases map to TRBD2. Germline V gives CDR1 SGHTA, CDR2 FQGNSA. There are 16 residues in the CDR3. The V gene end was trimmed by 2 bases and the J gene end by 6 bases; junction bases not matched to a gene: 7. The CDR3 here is CASSLRLAGRQDTQYF. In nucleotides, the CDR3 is TGTGCCAGCAGCTTAAGACTAGCGGGGCGCCAGGATACGCAGTATTTT.

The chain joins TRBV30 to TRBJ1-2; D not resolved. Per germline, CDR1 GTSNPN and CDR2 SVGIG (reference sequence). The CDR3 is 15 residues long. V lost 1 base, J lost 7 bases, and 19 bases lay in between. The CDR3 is CAWSGLTMTRVGYTF. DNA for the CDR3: TGTGCCTGGAGTGGCCTTACAATGACGCGGGTTGGCTACACCTTC. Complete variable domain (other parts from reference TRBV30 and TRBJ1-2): SQTIHQWPATLVQPVGSPLSLECTVEGTSNPNLYWYRQAAGRGLQLLFYSVGIGQISSEVPQNLSASRPQDRQFILSSKKLLLSDSGFYLCAWSGLTMTRVGYTFGSGTRLTVV.

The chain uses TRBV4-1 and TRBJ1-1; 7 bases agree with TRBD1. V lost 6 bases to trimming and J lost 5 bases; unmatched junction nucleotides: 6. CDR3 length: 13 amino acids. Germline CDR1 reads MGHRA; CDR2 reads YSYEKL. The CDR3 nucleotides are TGCGCCAGCAGTCTACAGGGGTGGACTGAAGCTTTCTTT. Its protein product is CASSLQGWTEAFF.

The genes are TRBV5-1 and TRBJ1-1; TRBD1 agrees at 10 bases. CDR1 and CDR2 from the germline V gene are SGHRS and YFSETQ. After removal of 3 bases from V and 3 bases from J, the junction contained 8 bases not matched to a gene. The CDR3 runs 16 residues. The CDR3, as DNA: TGCGCCAGCAGCTCCGGGACAGGGGCATGGTACACTGAAGCTTTCTTT. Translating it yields CASSSGTGAWYTEAFF.

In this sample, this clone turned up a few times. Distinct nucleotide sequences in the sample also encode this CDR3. The chain's CDR3 is CASSQDPGSPAYEQYF. The CDR3 nucleotides read TGTGCCAGCAGCCAAGATCCGGGATCCCCTGCCTACGAGCAGTACTTC. The chain carries TRBV4-2 and TRBJ2-7; TRBD2 is a possible D gene (5 bases). The V end was cut by 0 bases, the J end by 2 bases, with 14 bases between. This CDR3 comprises 16 residues. Germline assignment: CDR1 LGHNA and CDR2 YNFKEQ.

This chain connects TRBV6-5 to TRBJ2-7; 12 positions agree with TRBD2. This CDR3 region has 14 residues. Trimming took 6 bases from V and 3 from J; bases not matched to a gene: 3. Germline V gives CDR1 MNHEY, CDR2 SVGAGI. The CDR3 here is CASRKTSGGYEQYF. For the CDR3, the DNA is TGTGCCAGCAGGAAGACTAGCGGGGGCTACGAGCAGTACTTC.

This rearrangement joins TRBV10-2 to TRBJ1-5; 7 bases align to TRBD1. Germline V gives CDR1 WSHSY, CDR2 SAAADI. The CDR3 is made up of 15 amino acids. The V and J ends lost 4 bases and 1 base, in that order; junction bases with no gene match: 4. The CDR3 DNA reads TGCGCCAGCAGTGGACAGGGACGGAGCAATCAGCCCCAGCATTTT. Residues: CASSGQGRSNQPQHF.

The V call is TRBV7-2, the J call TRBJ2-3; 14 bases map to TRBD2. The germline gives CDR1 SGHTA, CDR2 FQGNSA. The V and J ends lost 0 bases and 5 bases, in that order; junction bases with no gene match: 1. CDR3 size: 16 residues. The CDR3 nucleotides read TGTGCCAGCAGCTTAGCGGGGACTAGCGGGGGAGATACGCAGTATTTT. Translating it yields CASSLAGTSGGDTQYF.